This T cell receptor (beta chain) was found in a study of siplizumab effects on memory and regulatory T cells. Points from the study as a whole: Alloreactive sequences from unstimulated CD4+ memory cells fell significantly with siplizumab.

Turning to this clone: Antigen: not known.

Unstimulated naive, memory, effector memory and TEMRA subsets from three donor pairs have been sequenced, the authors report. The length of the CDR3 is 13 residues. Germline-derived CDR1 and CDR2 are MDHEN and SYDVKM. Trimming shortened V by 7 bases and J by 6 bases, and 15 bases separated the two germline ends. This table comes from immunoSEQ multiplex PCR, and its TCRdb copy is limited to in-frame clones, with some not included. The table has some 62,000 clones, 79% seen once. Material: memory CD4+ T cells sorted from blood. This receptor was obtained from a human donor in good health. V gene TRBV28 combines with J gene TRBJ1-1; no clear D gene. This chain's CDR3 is CASTPGGGPEAFF. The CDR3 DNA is TGTGCCAGCACCCCGGGAGGAGGGCCTGAAGCTTTCTTT.